The clone carrying this T cell receptor beta chain was counted a single time. Its specificity is unknown. This sample was taken from a study of T cell responses to AZD1222 COVID-19 vaccine. The wider study: Both about-4-week and about-12-week second-dose recipients were combined.

V gave up 4 bases and J gave up 2 bases, with 11 bases separating them. The CDR3 contains 14 residues. Germline V gives CDR1 SNHLY, CDR2 FYNNEI. This table comes from immunoSEQ multiplex PCR, and its TCRdb copy is limited to in-frame clones, with some not included. In the table there are more than 110,000 clones, over 85% of which are singletons. Study results and limitations: Donors skewed white British and female; clonal diversity was possibly underestimated. Spike-specific TCR breadth and depth went up after people got two AZD1222 doses.

Material: peripheral blood, obtained on day 0 of AZD1222 vaccination. This receptor was obtained from an adult in good health. The chain combines TRBV2 with TRBJ1-2; the D gene is possibly TRBD1 (5 bases). The CDR3 nucleotides read TGTGCCAGCAGTGGGGAAGGGGCGAACTATGGCTACACCTTC. As protein: CASSGEGANYGYTF.